This T cell receptor (beta chain) originates from a study of shared clonotypes between healthy human individuals. Whole-study results and caveats: Naive CD4 clonotypes overlapped across several donors at approximately 5.5%. Against clonotypes common to all four donors, non-shared ones had lower generation probabilities. An effect of sequencing depth on clonotype sharing among donors was expected.

This clone was seen a single time. The antigen is unknown. At the DNA level, this CDR3 is encoded by other sequences in the same sample as well. Sequenced by immunoSEQ multiplex PCR; TCRdb stores in-frame clones only, minus some. The sample has roughly 890,000 clones, 85% to 95% seen once. The germline gives CDR1 MGHRA, CDR2 YSYEKL. The CDR3 is made up of 16 amino acids. V was cut by 4 bases and J by 5 bases, with 21 bases left in between. Naive-designated CD8 cells lacked CD45RO, were positively enriched for CCR7, and omitted terminally differentiated effector memory CD45RA+ cells. Healthy and HIV-negative, the adult donors had no recent acute infections or vaccinations.

This clonotype was sampled from a man aged 30 to 39 in good health. The V gene is TRBV4-1, the J gene TRBJ2-7, with D hard to call. The sample consisted of naive CD8+ T cells sorted from blood. The CDR3 sequence: CASSPRKVADVDEQYF. The CDR3 nucleotides are TGCGCCAGCAGCCCGCGGAAAGTAGCAGACGTCGACGAGCAGTACTTC.